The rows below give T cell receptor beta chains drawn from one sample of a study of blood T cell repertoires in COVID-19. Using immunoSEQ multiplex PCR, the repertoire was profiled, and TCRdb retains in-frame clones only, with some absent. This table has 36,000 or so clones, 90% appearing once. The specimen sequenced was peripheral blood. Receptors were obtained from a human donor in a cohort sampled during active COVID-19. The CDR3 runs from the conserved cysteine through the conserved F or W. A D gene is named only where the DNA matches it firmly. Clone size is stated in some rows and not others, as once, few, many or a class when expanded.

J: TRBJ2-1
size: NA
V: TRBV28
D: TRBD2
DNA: TGTGCCAGCAGTCTTTTAGCGGGAGGTTCCTACAATGAGCAGTTCTTC
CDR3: CASSLLAGGSYNEQFF

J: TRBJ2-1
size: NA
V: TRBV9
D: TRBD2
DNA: TGTGCCAGCAGCTACTCGGGACTAGCGGGAGTAGGTGAGCAGTTCTTC
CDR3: CASSYSGLAGVGEQFF

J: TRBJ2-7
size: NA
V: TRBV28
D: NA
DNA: TGTGCCAGCAGTTCCGGGACCTACGAGCAGTACTTC
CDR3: CASSSGTYEQYF

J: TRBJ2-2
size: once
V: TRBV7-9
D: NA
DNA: TGTGCCATCGGGACTCCGAACACCGGGGAGCTGTTTTTT
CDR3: CAIGTPNTGELFF

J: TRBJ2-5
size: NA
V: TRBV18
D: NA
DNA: TGTGCCAGCTCAAGGGACTTCCAAGAGACCCAGTACTTC
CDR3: CASSRDFQETQYF

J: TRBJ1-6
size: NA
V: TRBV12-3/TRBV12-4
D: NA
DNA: TGTGCCAGCAGTTTAAGCTCGGGTTCACCCCTCCACTTT
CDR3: CASSLSSGSPLHF

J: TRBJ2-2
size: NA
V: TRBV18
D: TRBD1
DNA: TGTGCCAGCTCGTCAGACAGGGGGAACACCGGGGAGCTGTTTTTT
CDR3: CASSSDRGNTGELFF

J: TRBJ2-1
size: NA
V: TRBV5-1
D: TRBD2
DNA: TGCGCCAGCAGCTTGGCGTCAGCGGGAGGGTCCTCCTCCTACAATGAGCAGTTCTTC
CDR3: CASSLASAGGSSSYNEQFF

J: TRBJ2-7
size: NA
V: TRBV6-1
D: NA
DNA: TGTGCCAGCAGTGAAGGATTGACGGGAGCGGCCTACGAGCAGTACTTC
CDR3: CASSEGLTGAAYEQYF

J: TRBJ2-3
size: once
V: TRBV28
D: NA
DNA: TGTGCCAGCAGTTTCAGGGATCATCGGGCAGATACGCAGTATTTT
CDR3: CASSFRDHRADTQYF

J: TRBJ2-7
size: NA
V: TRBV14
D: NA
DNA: TGTGCCAGCAGCCAAGTTGTATTAGGACACCTCCGAGGCGAGCAGTACTTC
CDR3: CASSQVVLGHLRGEQYF

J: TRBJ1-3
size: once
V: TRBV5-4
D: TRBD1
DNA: TGTGCCAGCAGCTCGGGACAGGGGAATGGAAACACCATATATTTT
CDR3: CASSSGQGNGNTIYF

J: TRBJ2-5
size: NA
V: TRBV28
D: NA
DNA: TGTGCCAGCAGTTCCGACAGCTACCAAGAGACCCAGTACTTC
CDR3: CASSSDSYQETQYF

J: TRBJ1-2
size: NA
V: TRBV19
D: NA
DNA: TGTGCCAGTAGCAGGGTTACGGGTGGCTACACCTTC
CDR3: CASSRVTGGYTF

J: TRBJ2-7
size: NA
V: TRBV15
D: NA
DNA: TGTGCCACCAGCAGGGGAGTGGGAGCGAACTACGAGCAGTACTTC
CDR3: CATSRGVGANYEQYF

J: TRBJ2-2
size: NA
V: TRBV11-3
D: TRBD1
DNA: TGTGCCAGCAGCTCAACGCGACAGGGGCCCTACACCGGGGAGCTGTTTTTT
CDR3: CASSSTRQGPYTGELFF

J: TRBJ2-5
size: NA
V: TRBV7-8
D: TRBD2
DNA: TGTGCCAGCAGCCCGGGTGGAGCGGGAGGGCCGGGGACCCAGTACTTC
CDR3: CASSPGGAGGPGTQYF

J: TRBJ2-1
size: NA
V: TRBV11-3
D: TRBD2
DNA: TGTGCCAGCAGCTTAGAGGCGGGAGGGCCTTCTGAGCAGTTCTTC
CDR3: CASSLEAGGPSEQFF

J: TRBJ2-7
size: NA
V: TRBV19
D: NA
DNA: TGTGCCAGTAGAGGAGGGCCCCAAGGCGAGCAGTACTTC
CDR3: CASRGGPQGEQYF

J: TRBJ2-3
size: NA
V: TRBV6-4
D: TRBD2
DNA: TGTGCCAGCAGTGACCCTAGAGCTAGCGGGAGGGCAGATACGCAGTATTTT
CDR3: CASSDPRASGRADTQYF

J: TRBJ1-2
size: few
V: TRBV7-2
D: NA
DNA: TGTGCCAGCAGAAAGACCGGAGAGGGCTATGGCTACACCTTC
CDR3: CASRKTGEGYGYTF

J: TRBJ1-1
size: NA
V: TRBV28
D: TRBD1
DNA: TGTGCCAGCAGTTCATCCCGGGACAGGGTCACTGAAGCTTTCTTT
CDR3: CASSSSRDRVTEAFF

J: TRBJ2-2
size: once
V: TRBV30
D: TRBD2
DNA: TGTGCCTGGGGTCCGGGGGGGAGAACCGGGGAGCTGTTTTTT
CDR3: CAWGPGGRTGELFF

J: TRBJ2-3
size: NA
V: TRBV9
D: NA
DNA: TGTGCCAGCAGCGTAGCTACCTCCTCAGGGGTCGGAACAGATACGCAGTATTTT
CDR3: CASSVATSSGVGTDTQYF

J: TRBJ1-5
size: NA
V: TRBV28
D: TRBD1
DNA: TGTGCCAGCAGCCGCGACAGGGGGGAGGGTCAGCCCCAGCATTTT
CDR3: CASSRDRGEGQPQHF

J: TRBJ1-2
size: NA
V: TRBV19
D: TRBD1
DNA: TGTGCCAGTAGTAGACAGGGAAGTGGCTACACCTTC
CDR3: CASSRQGSGYTF

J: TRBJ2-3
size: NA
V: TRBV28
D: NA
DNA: TGTGCCAGCAGCCCTCCGGGACTGGGCGGGGATACGCAGTATTTT
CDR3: CASSPPGLGGDTQYF